The clone carrying this T cell receptor beta chain occurred many times. This sample was included in a study of regulatory T cells in long-lasting Graves disease. Time point specified: persistent/refractory GD, antithyroid drugs over 5 years with positive TRAb. Extracted PBMC RNA gave rise to the TCR library. The TCR beta library used iRepertoire HTBI primers with Arm-PCR amplification of CDR3. MiXCR was run by TCRdb on the multiplex PCR reads, yielding one entry per CDR3 protein. This sample has 400,000 to 500,000 distinct CDR3 sequences; 20% to 25% occur once, and the top ten carry approximately 15%. The sequence derives from a female donor with Graves disease. The material sequenced was peripheral blood mononuclear cells (PBMCs), taken when the disease was refractory, from a patient treated with antithyroid drugs.

CDR3 amino acids: CASSAGQVSSGANVLTF. The DNA for the CDR3 is TGTGCCAGCAGCGCCGGACAGGTTAGCTCTGGGGCCAACGTCCTGACTTTC. This chain joins TRBV7-2 and TRBJ2-6; 7 nucleotides match TRBD1. CDR1 and CDR2 (germline): SGHTA, FQGNSA. V dropped 5 bases and J dropped 0; count of bases not matched to a gene: 7. CDR3 length: 17 residues.